These T cell receptor beta chains were read from a single sample in a study of cytomegalovirus exposure and HLA in healthy donors. Produced via immunoSEQ multiplex PCR; TCRdb's table is partial and in-frame only. The sample consists of 95,000 to 150,000 clones, roughly 82% of them appearing once. Sequencing used PBMCs. Receptor source: a human donor in good health. CDR3s include the opening cysteine and the closing phenylalanine or tryptophan. A D gene is named only where the DNA matches it firmly. Where a row states a size, it is once, few, many or the class of an expanded clone; other rows omit it.

TRBJ1-2 TRBD1 TRBV18 NA TGTGCCAGCTCACCCCAACAGGGGGACTATGGCTACACCTTC CASSPQQGDYGYTF
TRBJ2-1 TRBD2 TRBV5-1 NA TGCGCCAGCACTACGGGGGGGTCCCACAATGAGCAGTTCTTC CASTTGGSHNEQFF
TRBJ1-2 NA TRBV28 NA TGTGCCAGCAGTCCCCCCTTGGGCCATGGCTACACCTTC CASSPPLGHGYTF
TRBJ2-7 TRBD1 TRBV6-5 NA TGTGCCAGCAGTTGGACAGGAAACTCCTACGAGCAGTACTTC CASSWTGNSYEQYF
TRBJ1-3 TRBD1 TRBV20-1 NA TGCAGTGCTCGACAGGGGAACACCATATATTTT CSARQGNTIYF
TRBJ2-7 TRBD1 TRBV5-6 NA TGTGCCAGCAGCTCTTACTTCCTTGGACAGGGGGTGGTCCACGAGCAGTACTTC CASSSYFLGQGVVHEQYF
TRBJ1-1 TRBD1 TRBV2 NA TGTGCCAGCAGTGTTCGGACAGGGAGCGCTGAAGCTTTCTTT CASSVRTGSAEAFF
TRBJ2-1 TRBD2 TRBV15 NA TGTGCCACCAGCAGAGATTTTCAATCCTCCAGCGGGAGGGCCATCTATGAGCAGTTCTTC CATSRDFQSSSGRAIYEQFF
TRBJ1-1 TRBD1 TRBV5-1 NA TGCGCCAGCCTTGGACAGGGTATGAACACTGAAGCTTTCTTT CASLGQGMNTEAFF
TRBJ2-3 TRBD1 TRBV6-5 NA TGTGCCAGTGCCCCAATAGGGGGCGCGGGTACGCAGTATTTT CASAPIGGAGTQYF
TRBJ2-1 TRBD2 TRBV5-1 once TGCGCCAGCAGCACAGGGACTAGCGGGAGGTCCGGGCAGTTCTTC CASSTGTSGRSGQFF
TRBJ2-2 NA TRBV9 NA TGTGCCAGCAGCGTAGTGCCAGAGGGGGCCGGGGAGCTGTTTTTT CASSVVPEGAGELFF
TRBJ2-1 NA TRBV7-2 once TGTGCCAGCAGCTTAGAACTACTCAATGAGCAGTTCTTC CASSLELLNEQFF
TRBJ2-3 NA TRBV21-1 NA TGTGCCAGCAGCAAAGAGGCGCTAGCGGGAAGAGGCCCAGATACGCAGTATTTT CASSKEALAGRGPDTQYF
TRBJ2-3 NA TRBV5-1 few TGCGCCAGCACCACAGGGGGGGATCCAAGCACAGATACGCAGTATTTT CASTTGGDPSTDTQYF
TRBJ1-2 TRBD1 TRBV27 once TGTGCCAGCAGTTTGGGGACAGGGGGCGACTATGGCTACACCTTC CASSLGTGGDYGYTF
TRBJ1-5 TRBD1 TRBV6-6 NA TGTGCCAGCAGCCCTTTGGGACAGCAATCCCAGCATTTT CASSPLGQQSQHF
TRBJ2-5 NA TRBV2 once TGTGCCAGCAGTCCCCAGGGGACTAACCAAGAGACCCAGTACTTC CASSPQGTNQETQYF
TRBJ2-1 TRBD2 TRBV7-2 few TGTGCCAGCAGCTTAGCGTCAACTAGCGGGCGGAACAATGAGCAGTTCTTC CASSLASTSGRNNEQFF
TRBJ2-7 TRBD2 TRBV19 NA TGTGCCAGTAGTATAGGGGGCGGGAGACCCTACGAGCAGTACTTC CASSIGGGRPYEQYF
TRBJ2-2 TRBD2 TRBV27 NA TGTGCCAGCAGTCCGAGGGTCGGGACTAGCGGGAGGGCCGGCGTGGGCACCGGGGAGCTGTTTTTT CASSPRVGTSGRAGVGTGELFF
TRBJ2-2 NA TRBV5-4 few TGTGCCAGCAGTTTCAAAGCGGGGAACACCGGGGAGCTGTTTTTT CASSFKAGNTGELFF
TRBJ2-2 NA TRBV11-3 NA TGTGCCAGCAGCTTAGATCGGTGGGGGGATGTCACCGGGGAGCTGTTTTTT CASSLDRWGDVTGELFF
TRBJ1-4 NA TRBV5-1 NA TGCGCCAGCAGCTTGTTCGGGACACCCGCCAGAGCAACTAATGAAAAACTGTTTTTT CASSLFGTPARATNEKLFF